Below, 17 T cell receptor beta chains from the same sample are listed, as sequenced in a study of cytomegalovirus exposure and HLA in healthy donors. Primers for the PCR totalled 60 Vbeta and 13 Jbeta. Assay: immunoSEQ multiplex PCR; the TCRdb copy retains only in-frame clones and omits some. This listing includes over 110,000 clones. Material: PBMCs. The receptors were sampled from a male donor in good health and CMV-seronegative.

The rearrangement uses TRBV7-6 and TRBJ2-1; D is undetermined. Per the germline V gene, CDR1 is SGHVS and CDR2 is FNYEAQ. This CDR3 has 11 residues. Trimming shortened V by 8 bases and J by 8 bases, and 10 bases separated the two germline ends. DNA for the CDR3: TGTGCCAGCTCCCTTGGAGATGAGCAGTTCTTC. It is translated as CASSLGDEQFF.

V is TRBV14 and J is TRBJ1-2, with a possible D match to TRBD1 (6 bases). The CDR3 contains 14 residues. Germline V gene data show CDR1 as SGHDN and CDR2 as FVKESK. V lost 5 bases and J lost 0, with 10 bases in between. CDR3 residues: CASSREGANYGYTF. The CDR3 DNA sequence: TGTGCCAGCAGCAGGGAGGGGGCTAACTATGGCTACACCTTC.

The chain combines TRBV29-1 with TRBJ2-1; perhaps TRBD1 as D (6 bases). This CDR3 spans 13 amino acids. Germline CDR1 reads SQVTM; CDR2 reads ANQGSEA. Deletions cut 6 bases from V and 1 base from J, with 10 bases between. In nucleotides, the CDR3 is TGCAGCGTCGGGACATCGTCCTACAATGAGCAGTTCTTC. Translated: CSVGTSSYNEQFF.

The CDR3 bases are TGTGCCAGCAGCCCAAGACTAGCGCGCACAGATACGCAGTATTTT. Protein product: CASSPRLARTDTQYF. The chain links TRBV9 to TRBJ2-3, with 8 positions matching TRBD2. This CDR3 region has 15 residues. Per the germline V gene, CDR1 is SGDLS and CDR2 is YYNGEE. Germline trimming cut 4 bases from V and 1 base from J; bases unmatched to any gene: 5. Based on the CDR3 plus reference TRBV9 and TRBJ2-3, the full variable domain is DSGVTQTPKHLITATGQRVTLRCSPRSGDLSVYWYQQSLDQGLQFLIQYYNGEERAKGNILERFSAQQFPDLHSELNLSSLELGDSALYFCASSPRLARTDTQYFGPGTRLTVL.

The chain carries TRBV9 and TRBJ1-3; maybe TRBD1 (6 bases). The CDR3 consists of 14 residues. V lost 0 bases and J lost 4, with 8 bases in between. The germline CDR1 and CDR2 sequences are SGDLS and YYNGEE. CDR3 sequence reads: CASSVGQAGNTIYF. CDR3 bases: TGTGCCAGCAGCGTAGGACAGGCCGGAAACACCATATATTTT.

V and J are TRBV5-1 and TRBJ1-2, with TRBD1 as a possible D gene (5 bases). CDR1 is SGHRS, CDR2 YFSETQ, per germline. The V and J ends lost 4 bases and 3 bases respectively, with 16 bases between them. There are 15 residues in the CDR3. The CDR3 DNA is TGCGCCAGCAGCACCGGCGGGGGATTGGACTATGGCTACACCTTC. Protein product: CASSTGGGLDYGYTF. The full variable domain, in which reference TRBV5-1 and TRBJ1-2 provide the parts outside the CDR3, is KAGVTQTPRYLIKTRGQQVTLSCSPISGHRSVSWYQQTPGQGLQFLFEYFSETQRNKGNFPGRFSGRQFSNSRSEMNVSTLELGDSALYLCASSTGGGLDYGYTFGSGTRLTVV.

The gene calls are TRBV14 and TRBJ2-3; D might be TRBD2 (6 bases). This CDR3 is built from 15 residues. CDR1 is SGHDN, CDR2 FVKESK, per germline. V dropped 4 bases and J dropped 0 bases, with 11 bases sitting between them. The CDR3 coding sequence is TGTGCCAGCAGCCGAATAGCGGCTAGCACAGATACGCAGTATTTT. It is translated as CASSRIAASTDTQYF.

In regard to this clone: The same CDR3 is also encoded by other DNA sequences in this sample. This chain uses TRBV9 with TRBJ1-2, with no clear D. CDR1 and CDR2 from the germline V gene are SGDLS and YYNGEE. The CDR3 contains 14 residues. V was clipped by 1 base and J by 0 bases, with 7 bases between them. The CDR3 reads CASSVLESNYGYTF. The CDR3 DNA is TGTGCCAGCAGCGTATTGGAGTCTAACTATGGCTACACCTTC.

The genes are TRBV30 and TRBJ1-2; D might be TRBD1 (5 bases). This CDR3 is 14 amino acids long. The V and J ends lost 0 bases and 3 bases respectively, with 11 bases between them. CDR1 and CDR2 (germline): GTSNPN, SVGIG (reference sequence). In DNA, the CDR3 is TGTGCCTGGAGTGTCGGGGGACTCCACTATGGCTACACCTTC. It yields the protein CAWSVGGLHYGYTF.

CDR3 residues: CATSRQGNTEAFF. CDR3 DNA sequence: TGTGCCACCAGCAGACAGGGAAACACTGAAGCTTTCTTT. V and J are TRBV15 and TRBJ1-1; the D gene is possibly TRBD1 (5 bases). The CDR3 sequence is 13 residues long. V lost 2 bases, J lost 2 bases, and 6 bases lay in between. Germline assignment: CDR1 LNHNV and CDR2 YYDKDF (reference sequence).

CDR3 loop: CAWSVGFNRGPSGNTIYF. The CDR3 region has the DNA TGTGCCTGGAGTGTCGGATTTAACAGGGGCCCATCTGGAAACACCATATATTTT. The chain joins TRBV30 to TRBJ1-3; 7 nucleotides align to TRBD1. V gave up 0 bases and J gave up 1 base; unmatched junction bases: 12. CDR1 is GTSNPN and CDR2 is SVGIG in the germline V gene (reference sequence). CDR3 size: 18 residues. Using reference TRBV30 and TRBJ1-3 for the parts outside the CDR3, the full variable domain is SQTIHQWPATLVQPVGSPLSLECTVEGTSNPNLYWYRQAAGRGLQLLFYSVGIGQISSEVPQNLSASRPQDRQFILSSKKLLLSDSGFYLCAWSVGFNRGPSGNTIYFGEGSWLTVV.

The gene calls are TRBV30 and TRBJ2-3, with TRBD2 matching over 9 bases. Germline V gene sequence: CDR1 GTSNPN, CDR2 SVGIG (reference sequence). The CDR3 loop spans 15 amino acids. Germline trimming cut 5 bases from V and 4 bases from J; bases unmatched to any gene: 10. The CDR3 here is CAWVPSGRSADTQYF. CDR3 nucleotides: TGTGCCTGGGTGCCAAGCGGGAGGTCCGCAGATACGCAGTATTTT.

The chain employs TRBV14 and TRBJ2-5; perhaps TRBD2 as D (6 bases). The CDR3 has 13 amino acids. Between the trimmed V and J ends, which lost 2 bases and 10 bases, there was a span of 14 bases. Germline values: CDR1 SGHDN, CDR2 FVKESK. This CDR3 is CASSQLATGNQYF. The CDR3 DNA reads as TGTGCCAGCAGCCAACTAGCGACGGGGAACCAGTACTTC.

This chain's CDR3 is CASAQTWRQGSNEQFF. CDR3 coding DNA: TGTGCCAGCGCCCAGACCTGGCGGCAGGGTAGCAATGAGCAGTTCTTC. The chain recombines TRBV19 with TRBJ2-1; D possibly corresponds to TRBD1 (5 bases). Germline assignment: CDR1 LNHDA and CDR2 SQIVND (reference sequence). This CDR3 contains 16 residues. V was clipped by 9 bases and J by 6 bases, with 24 bases between them. The full variable domain, rest sourced from reference TRBV19 and TRBJ2-1, is DGGITQSPKYLFRKEGQNVTLSCEQNLNHDAMYWYRQDPGQGLRLIYYSQIVNDFQKGDIAEGYSVSREKKESFPLTVTSAQKNPTAFYLCASAQTWRQGSNEQFFGPGTRLTVL.

The J gene is TRBJ1-3, the V gene TRBV25-1; no definite D call. The V and J ends lost 10 bases and 1 base respectively, with 5 bases between them. Germline CDR1 MGHDK, CDR2 SYGVNS. The CDR3 is 11 amino acids. The CDR3 bases are TGTGCCACAGGATCTGGAAACACCATATATTTT. Translation gives CATGSGNTIYF. Using reference TRBV25-1 and TRBJ1-3 for the parts outside the CDR3, the full variable domain is EADIYQTPRYLVIGTGKKITLECSQTMGHDKMYWYQQDPGMELHLIHYSYGVNSTEKGDLSSESTVSRIRTEHFPLTLESARPSHTSQYLCATGSGNTIYFGEGSWLTVV.

The chain recombines TRBV30 with TRBJ2-7; perhaps TRBD1 as D (5 bases). The CDR3 is made up of 12 amino acids. Per the germline V gene, CDR1 is GTSNPN and CDR2 is SVGIG (reference sequence). The V end lost 1 base, the J end lost 7 bases, and 11 bases lay between the germline ends. CDR3 in DNA: TGTGCCTGGAGTGAAGGGGTGGGTGAGCAGTACTTC. This encodes CAWSEGVGEQYF.

The chain is built from TRBV5-6 and TRBJ1-5; maybe TRBD1 (6 bases). Trimming stripped 2 bases from V and 7 bases from J, with 13 bases between. Germline V gene sequence: CDR1 SGHDT, CDR2 YYEEEE. The CDR3 covers 14 residues. CDR3 sequence: CASSFRQASQPQHF. CDR3 DNA sequence: TGTGCCAGCAGCTTCCGACAGGCGAGCCAGCCCCAGCATTTT.